A single sample gave rise to the 32 T cell receptor beta chains below, sequenced in a study of control samples from healthy donors and cancer patients. The table came from immunoSEQ multiplex PCR; TCRdb's copy has only in-frame clones and leaves some out. The table lists nearly 200,000 clones, roughly nine tenths of them singletons, with over 1.5% in the top ten. Sequencing was carried out using blood. The receptor source for this set is a young man in good health.

The table lists this clone with a count of one. The chain joins TRBV2 to TRBJ1-4, with a tentative D call TRBD1 (5 bases). The germline V gene encodes CDR1 SNHLY and CDR2 FYNNEI. V dropped 4 bases and J dropped 7 bases, with 13 bases sitting between them. The CDR3 is 14 amino acids. The CDR3 DNA follows: TGTGCCAGCAGTGCCCGCGGGACGGGTGAAAAACTGTTTTTT. Translated: CASSARGTGEKLFF.

This chain joins TRBV12-3 or TRBV12-4 and TRBJ1-5; no firm D call. The CDR3 has 12 residues. Deletions cut 4 bases from V and 7 bases from J, with 8 bases between. The CDR3 DNA sequence: TGTGCCAGCAGTTGGAGTGGCCAGCCCCAGCATTTT. Translating it yields CASSWSGQPQHF.

This clone came up once. The J gene is TRBJ2-3, the V gene TRBV4-1; possible D gene TRBD2, 6 bases. Trimming shortened V by 4 bases and J by 6 bases, and 17 bases separated the two germline ends. This CDR3 region has 15 residues. Germline V gene sequence: CDR1 MGHRA, CDR2 YSYEKL. CDR3 sequence reads: CASSRAGGGLDTQYF. The CDR3, as DNA: TGCGCCAGCAGCCGAGCTGGCGGAGGGCTCGATACGCAGTATTTT.

The V gene is TRBV4-1, the J gene TRBJ2-7, with D unresolved. CDR1 and CDR2 from the germline V gene are MGHRA and YSYEKL. This CDR3 spans 15 amino acids. V lost 1 base to trimming and J lost 2 bases, with 12 bases between them. The chain's CDR3 is CASSQVPAPTYEQYF. The CDR3 DNA follows: TGCGCCAGCAGCCAAGTCCCGGCACCCACCTACGAGCAGTACTTC.

The rearrangement joins TRBV11-3 to TRBJ1-1; D is perhaps TRBD1 (5 bases). Germline V CDR1 and CDR2: SGHNT, YENEEA. This CDR3 region has 15 residues. V was pared by 0 bases and J by 2 bases, with 10 bases between. The CDR3 DNA reads TGTGCCAGCAGCTTAGAAAGAGGGGACAACACTGAAGCTTTCTTT. Amino acid sequence: CASSLERGDNTEAFF.

The chain employs TRBV2 and TRBJ1-1; TRBD1 might be the D (6 bases). Germline lookup yields CDR1 SNHLY and CDR2 FYNNEI. CDR3 size: 16 residues. Trimming took 4 bases from V and 1 from J, leaving 16 bases between them. CDR3 sequence (DNA): TGTGCCAGCAGTGTGCGTGCAGGGGTCACGAACACTGAAGCTTTCTTT. Its protein product is CASSVRAGVTNTEAFF. Supplemented by reference TRBV2 and TRBJ1-1, the full variable domain reads EPEVTQTPSHQVTQMGQEVILRCVPISNHLYFYWYRQILGQKVEFLVSFYNNEISEKSEIFDDQFSVERPDGSNFTLKIRSTKLEDSAMYFCASSVRAGVTNTEAFFGQGTRLTVV.

The chain couples TRBV10-2 to TRBJ2-1; the D is unclear. V was pared by 7 bases and J by 10 bases, with 14 bases between. Germline V CDR1 and CDR2: WSHSY, SAAADI. The CDR3 is 12 residues long. In DNA, the CDR3 is TGCGCCAGCAATAAATCCGGGCGGGAGCAGTTCTTC. The encoded protein is CASNKSGREQFF.

The chain links TRBV4-1 to TRBJ2-1; 8 positions match TRBD2. J gave up 9 bases and V 1 base, and 14 bases lay outside the gene matches. The CDR3 runs 17 residues. The germline V gene encodes CDR1 MGHRA and CDR2 YSYEKL. Written as DNA, the CDR3 is TGCGCCAGCAGCCAAGTTGGCGGGGCGGGGGGTGCGAGTGAGCAGTTCTTC. It is translated as CASSQVGGAGGASEQFF.

The chain carries TRBV24-1 and TRBJ2-7; TRBD1 matches at 8 bases. The germline gives CDR1 KGHDR, CDR2 SFDVKD. V trimming: 5 bases; J trimming: 6 bases; junction bases outside the gene matches: 5. The CDR3 is made up of 13 amino acids. CDR3 in DNA: TGTGCCACCAGTGCAGGACAGGGCGGCGAGCAGTACTTC. This sequence encodes CATSAGQGGEQYF.

The chain combines TRBV19 with TRBJ1-3; 7 nucleotides align to TRBD1. CDR1 is LNHDA and CDR2 is SQIVND in the germline V gene (reference sequence). Trimming cost V 3 bases and J 2 bases; bases outside gene matches: 13. This CDR3 region has 18 residues. The CDR3 nucleotides are TGTGCCAGTAGTATGAACAGGGGAGAGGGTGGTGCTGGAAACACCATATATTTT. Translating it yields CASSMNRGEGGAGNTIYF. Variable domain in full (rest from reference TRBV19 and TRBJ1-3): DGGITQSPKYLFRKEGQNVTLSCEQNLNHDAMYWYRQDPGQGLRLIYYSQIVNDFQKGDIAEGYSVSREKKESFPLTVTSAQKNPTAFYLCASSMNRGEGGAGNTIYFGEGSWLTVV.

This rearrangement joins TRBV18 to TRBJ2-7; D might be TRBD2 (5 bases). This CDR3 contains 16 residues. V was trimmed by 3 bases and J by 3 bases, leaving 18 bases between them. Germline lookup yields CDR1 KGHSH and CDR2 LQKENI. CDR3 sequence reads: CASSPQGGSNFYEQYF. For the CDR3, the DNA is TGTGCCAGCTCACCGCAAGGAGGCAGTAACTTCTACGAGCAGTACTTC. Complete variable domain (other parts from reference TRBV18 and TRBJ2-7): NAGVMQNPRHLVRRRGQEARLRCSPMKGHSHVYWYRQLPEEGLKFMVYLQKENIIDESGMPKERFSAEFPKEGPSILRIQQVVRGDSAAYFCASSPQGGSNFYEQYFGPGTRLTVT.

The chain uses TRBV5-1 and TRBJ2-3; 7 positions agree with TRBD1. The CDR3 sequence is 13 residues long. Germline values: CDR1 SGHRS, CDR2 YFSETQ. V lost 2 bases, J lost 4 bases, and 1 base stayed unmatched. The CDR3: CASSLTGADTQYF. As DNA, the CDR3 is TGCGCCAGCAGCTTAACAGGGGCAGATACGCAGTATTTT.

This chain links TRBV14 with TRBJ2-7, with 8 bases that match TRBD1. The junction had 5 bases not matched to a gene; V was cut back by 0 bases and J by 7 bases. Germline loops: CDR1 SGHDN, CDR2 FVKESK. The CDR3 consists of 14 residues. The CDR3 DNA reads TGTGCCAGCAGCCAAGAACGGTGGACAGGGGAGCAGTACTTC. This gives the protein CASSQERWTGEQYF.

This chain uses TRBV15 with TRBJ2-1; D remains ambiguous. The CDR3 sequence is 16 residues long. CDR1 LNHNV and CDR2 YYDKDF come from the germline V gene (reference sequence). Between the trimmed V and J ends, which lost 1 base and 0 bases, there was a span of 10 bases. The CDR3, as DNA: TGTGCCACCAGCAGAGTTTTCGCGAGCTCCTACAATGAGCAGTTCTTC. Translation gives CATSRVFASSYNEQFF.

This chain links TRBV7-8 with TRBJ1-5, with D uncertain. Germline values: CDR1 SGHVS, CDR2 FQNEAQ. Trimming removed 5 bases at V and 0 bases at J, with 20 bases between. This CDR3 is built from 18 residues. The CDR3 sequence: CASSPLRAGEYSNQPQHF. The DNA of the CDR3 is TGTGCCAGCAGCCCCCTCCGCGCGGGTGAGTATAGCAATCAGCCCCAGCATTTT.

CDR3 coding DNA: TGTGCCAGCAGCCCTCTGGGGGCGGGCTGGAATGAAAAACTGTTTTTT. Amino acids: CASSPLGAGWNEKLFF. This chain links TRBV11-2 with TRBJ1-4, with D perhaps TRBD1 (6 bases). V was pared by 5 bases and J by 5 bases, with 18 bases between. CDR3 length: 16 residues. Germline V gene lookup returns CDR1 SGHAT and CDR2 FQNNGV.

Here the CDR3 reads CASRPLLNINTEAFF. The CDR3 DNA is TGTGCCAGCAGACCTCTCCTAAACATTAACACTGAAGCTTTCTTT. The rearrangement links TRBV7-9 to TRBJ1-1; D remains ambiguous. V lost 6 bases to trimming and J lost 2 bases, with 16 bases between them. CDR1 is SEHNR and CDR2 is FQNEAQ in the germline V gene (reference sequence). CDR3 length: 15 amino acids.

The chain is built from TRBV12-1 and TRBJ2-7; the DNA was not compared with TRBD2, the D call given in the table. TRBV12-1 is flagged as a pseudogene. This CDR3 has 14 amino acids. CDR3 in amino acids: CASSFEASSEEQYF. The CDR3 nucleotides read TGTGCCAGCAGCTTTGAGGCTAGCTCGGAAGAGCAGTACTTC.

The V call is TRBV24-1, the J call TRBJ2-7; D is undetermined. Trimming took off 3 bases at V and 1 base at J, with 15 bases between the two ends. This CDR3 is 16 amino acids long. Germline V gene sequence: CDR1 KGHDR, CDR2 SFDVKD. CDR3 nucleotides: TGTGCCACCAGTGATGCATCTGCCGGCAAATCCTACGAGCAGTACTTC. The encoded protein is CATSDASAGKSYEQYF.

The chain carries TRBV18 and TRBJ1-1; TRBD1 agrees at 7 bases. Looked up from germline, CDR1 is KGHSH and CDR2 is LQKENI. The CDR3 has 16 amino acids. V shed 1 base and J 5 bases; nucleotides not matched to a gene: 10. CDR3 in DNA: TGTGCCAGCTCACCACAAACAGGGAGGGGGCCAACTGAAGCTTTCTTT. Translation: CASSPQTGRGPTEAFF.

This sequence joins TRBV2 and TRBJ1-2, with D maybe TRBD1 (5 bases). The CDR3 runs 12 residues. Germline assignment: CDR1 SNHLY and CDR2 FYNNEI. Trimming removed 6 bases at V and 6 bases at J, with 11 bases between. This chain's CDR3 is CASRLGGHGYTF. DNA of the CDR3: TGTGCCAGCAGACTCGGGGGTCATGGCTACACCTTC.

CDR3 coding DNA: TGTGCCAGCAGCCCAGGACTAGCGGGGGGGCTAAATGAGCAGTTCTTC. Amino acid sequence: CASSPGLAGGLNEQFF. The genes are TRBV7-2 and TRBJ2-1, with TRBD2 matching over 15 bases. Germline CDR1 reads SGHTA; CDR2 reads FQGNSA. Trimming removed 5 bases from V and 7 bases from J; junction bases left unmatched: 6. This CDR3 has 16 residues.

The chain carries TRBV10-2 and TRBJ1-4; D possibly corresponds to TRBD1 (6 bases). CDR3 length equals 16 residues. In germline, CDR1 is WSHSY, CDR2 SAAADI. V lost 3 bases to trimming and J lost 2 bases, with 13 bases between them. CDR3 sequence: CASSDLGQGTNEKLFF. The CDR3 region has the DNA TGCGCCAGCAGTGACTTAGGGCAGGGGACTAATGAAAAACTGTTTTTT.

The chain links TRBV7-8 to TRBJ1-2; D is undetermined. CDR1 and CDR2 from the germline V gene are SGHVS and FQNEAQ. The CDR3 has 17 amino acids. Trimming pared 5 bases from V and 4 bases from J, leaving 23 bases between. In DNA, the CDR3 is TGTGCCAGCAGCCCTGGGGAAAAAGACGAGATAAGCTATGGCTACACCTTC. It codes for CASSPGEKDEISYGYTF.

This clone was seen only once. The chain links TRBV13 to TRBJ1-2; D is uncertain. The length of the CDR3 is 15 residues. CDR1 is PRHDT, CDR2 FYEKMQ, per germline (reference sequence). Trimming stripped 4 bases from V and 4 bases from J, with 16 bases between. Here the CDR3 reads CASSSGPFAAYGYTF. DNA for the CDR3: TGTGCCAGCAGCTCCGGGCCATTCGCCGCCTATGGCTACACCTTC.

The rearrangement uses TRBV12-3 or TRBV12-4 and TRBJ2-7; maybe TRBD1 (5 bases). The germline V and J ends were trimmed by 3 bases and 6 bases, with 12 bases remaining between them. There are 13 residues in the CDR3. The CDR3 DNA reads as TGTGCCAGCAGTTTTCCAGGGCTCAGCGAGCAGTACTTC. Translating gives CASSFPGLSEQYF.

V is TRBV19 and J is TRBJ2-1; 9 positions agree with TRBD1. Germline V CDR1 and CDR2: LNHDA, SQIVND (reference sequence). Trimming at V came to 10 bases and at J to 5 bases, leaving 9 bases not matched to a gene. The CDR3 length is 14 residues. CDR3 nucleotides: TGTGCCACCGAGCCGGACAGGGGCCACAATGAGCAGTTCTTC. Protein product: CATEPDRGHNEQFF. The whole variable domain, remainder taken from reference TRBV19 and TRBJ2-1, is DGGITQSPKYLFRKEGQNVTLSCEQNLNHDAMYWYRQDPGQGLRLIYYSQIVNDFQKGDIAEGYSVSREKKESFPLTVTSAQKNPTAFYLCATEPDRGHNEQFFGPGTRLTVL.

This clone was recorded once. V usage is TRBV19 and J usage is TRBJ1-1; 8 bases map to TRBD1. This CDR3 has 13 amino acids. V gave up 5 bases and J gave up 1 base; unmatched junction bases: 0. Germline lookup yields CDR1 LNHDA and CDR2 SQIVND (reference sequence). CDR3 sequence: CASSDRGNTEAFF. CDR3 bases: TGTGCCAGTAGTGACAGGGGGAACACTGAAGCTTTCTTT.

A single count supports this clone. This sequence joins TRBV12-3 or TRBV12-4 and TRBJ2-7; D perhaps matches TRBD1 (5 bases). The length of the CDR3 is 13 residues. Trimming pared 2 bases from V and 6 bases from J, leaving 11 bases between. The CDR3 coding sequence is TGTGCCAGCAGTTTAAGGGGCTACGGCGAGCAGTACTTC. Its protein is CASSLRGYGEQYF.

This clone came up a few times. The chain carries TRBV10-2 and TRBJ2-2; 7 bases fit TRBD1. V lost 4 bases, J lost 0 bases, and 2 bases stayed unmatched. Germline V CDR1 and CDR2: WSHSY, SAAADI. This CDR3 has 15 residues. CDR3 DNA: TGCGCCAGCAGTGCCCAGGGGGCGAACACCGGGGAGCTGTTTTTT. It translates to CASSAQGANTGELFF.

The V call is TRBV3-1 (or the pseudogene TRBV3-2), the J call TRBJ2-7; TRBD2 matches at 10 bases. This CDR3 is 15 amino acids long. Germline assignment: CDR1 LGHDT and CDR2 YNNKEL (reference sequence). The V and J ends lost 0 bases and 2 bases, in that order; junction bases with no gene match: 1. Here the CDR3 DNA reads TGTGCCAGCAGCCAAGAGAGCGGGGGGGCCTACGAGCAGTACTTC. It codes for CASSQESGGAYEQYF.

The rearrangement uses TRBV19 and TRBJ1-1; D gene uncertain. With 2 bases removed from V and 2 bases from J, the gap between germline ends came to 9 bases. The CDR3 has 14 amino acids. CDR1 and CDR2 (germline): LNHDA, SQIVND (reference sequence). This chain's CDR3 is CASSISDANTEAFF. The DNA for the CDR3 is TGTGCCAGTAGTATATCAGACGCTAACACTGAAGCTTTCTTT. The whole variable domain, remainder taken from reference TRBV19 and TRBJ1-1, is DGGITQSPKYLFRKEGQNVTLSCEQNLNHDAMYWYRQDPGQGLRLIYYSQIVNDFQKGDIAEGYSVSREKKESFPLTVTSAQKNPTAFYLCASSISDANTEAFFGQGTRLTVV.